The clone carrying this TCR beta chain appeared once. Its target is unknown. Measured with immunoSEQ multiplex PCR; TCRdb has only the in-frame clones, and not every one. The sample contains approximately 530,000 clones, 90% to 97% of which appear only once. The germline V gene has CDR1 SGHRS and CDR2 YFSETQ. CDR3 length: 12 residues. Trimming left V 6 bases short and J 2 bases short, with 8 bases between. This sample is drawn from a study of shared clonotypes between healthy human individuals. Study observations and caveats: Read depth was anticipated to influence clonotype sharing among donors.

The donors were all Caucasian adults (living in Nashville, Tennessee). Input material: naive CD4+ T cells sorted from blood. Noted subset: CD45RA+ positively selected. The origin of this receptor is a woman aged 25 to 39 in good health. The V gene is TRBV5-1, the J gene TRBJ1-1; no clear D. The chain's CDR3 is CASKNSNTEAFF. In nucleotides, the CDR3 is TGCGCCAGCAAAAACAGCAACACTGAAGCTTTCTTT.